This T cell receptor beta chain originates from a study of immune evolution from preneoplasia to lung adenocarcinoma. Using immunoSEQ multiplex PCR, the repertoire was profiled, and TCRdb retains in-frame clones only, with some absent. In the table there are over 6,000 clones, around 80% of which are singletons. J lost 5 bases, V lost 6 bases, and 5 bases had no gene match. This CDR3 contains 13 residues. Germline CDR1 is MRHNA and CDR2 is SNTAGT. This chain links TRBV6-4 with TRBJ2-7; 9 bases agree with TRBD1. What was sequenced was FFPE invasive lung adenocarcinoma tissue. The receptor was isolated from a person between 45 and 65 years old with lung adenocarcinoma. The CDR3 region is CASRLTGGDEQYF. The CDR3 DNA follows: TGTGCCAGCAGACTTACAGGGGGCGACGAGCAGTACTTC.